This T cell receptor beta chain was found in a study of T cell repertoires in cytomegalovirus infection. About the study: Public signatures in TCR beta pointed to CMV infection and matching HLA type. Study-wide findings and caveats: CMV-specific HLA-C-restricted TCR beta clonotypes dominated the ex vivo response.

This clonotype was recorded many times. Its matching antigen is unknown. The length of the CDR3 is 13 residues. Trimming pared 0 bases from V and 9 bases from J, leaving 11 bases between. Germline V lookup: CDR1 MNHNS, CDR2 SASEGT. TCRdb recomputed calls from the reads with MiXCR, one row per CDR3 protein. Among about 130,000 distinct CDR3 sequences, approximately 24% were seen once, and the ten largest hold 30% to 40%. The specimen sequenced was PBMCs, sequenced either directly or after in vitro stimulation (not recorded which). The sequence came from a human donor in good health (CMV status not recorded). Some clones in this sample may be carry-over from other donors' samples. This chain uses TRBV6-1 with TRBJ1-1; tentative D call: TRBD1 (6 bases). The CDR3 reads CASSEAGGVQAFF. The CDR3 bases are TGTGCCAGCAGTGAAGCGGGGGGCGTCCAAGCTTTCTTT.